The entry below gives a single T cell receptor (beta chain) sequence along with its context. Using immunoSEQ multiplex PCR, the repertoire was profiled, and TCRdb retains in-frame clones only, with some absent. The repertoire holds about 78,000 clones, about 96% seen once, with about 1.6% in the top ten. The CDR3 sequence is 13 residues long. Trimming at V came to 5 bases and at J to 7 bases, leaving 5 bases not matched to a gene. Germline values: CDR1 MNHEY, CDR2 SVGAGI. The data are from a study of cytomegalovirus exposure and HLA in healthy donors. Study details: Later, an analysis reported that the 110 or so validation repertoires had used the same platform as the approximately 600 first-cohort repertoires.

Sequences were obtained from PBMCs. The sequence was obtained from a man younger than 35 in good health and CMV-seropositive. The rearrangement joins TRBV6-5 to TRBJ1-2, with 9 bases lining up with TRBD1. DNA for the CDR3: TGTGCCAGCAGTCTACAGACAGGGGGTGGCTACACCTTC. Translation gives CASSLQTGGGYTF.